This T cell receptor beta chain was captured in a study of T cell repertoires in cytomegalovirus infection. Background on the study: Matching HLA type, along with CMV infection, was indicated by public TCR beta signatures. Study observations and caveats: HLA-C-restricted CMV clonotypes gave the most frequent clonotype in two of eight donors. CMV carriers with the relevant HLA were identified by cumulative public TCR beta family frequency.

TCRdb used MiXCR to reprocess the reads, holding one entry per CDR3 protein. The data show about 740,000 distinct CDR3 sequences, with approximately 34% seen just once and 2.8% held by the top ten. The CDR3 contains 17 residues. V was pared by 7 bases and J by 3 bases, with 13 bases of the junction left unmatched. The germline gives CDR1 KGHDR, CDR2 SFDVKD. This clonotype was seen only a few times. The antigen is not known. The chain carries TRBV24-1 and TRBJ2-3; 9 bases align to TRBD2. Sequenced sample: PBMCs. The source of this sequence is a human donor in good health (CMV status not recorded). Some clones in this sample may be carry-over from other donors' samples. This CDR3 is CATRSKAGLAGTDTQYF. CDR3 nucleotide sequence: TGTGCCACCAGATCAAAAGCGGGACTAGCAGGGACAGATACGCAGTATTTT.